The 7 T cell receptor beta chains presented below share a single source sample, sequenced in a study of T cell changes during pregnancy in multiple sclerosis. Sequencing used immunoSEQ multiplex PCR; TCRdb keeps in-frame clones, though not all of them. The data show roughly 71,000 clones, roughly 92% seen once. The source material was peripheral blood, sampled in the first trimester of pregnancy. These receptors came from a female donor in good health, enrolled as a control in a pregnancy study.

The chain recombines TRBV6-1 with TRBJ2-4, with 10 bases aligning to TRBD2. The CDR3 is 14 amino acids. CDR1 MNHNS and CDR2 SASEGT come from the germline V gene. Unmatched junction bases numbered 5, after V lost 3 bases and J lost 9 bases. The CDR3 here is CASSEASSGGIQYF. Here the CDR3 DNA reads TGTGCCAGCAGTGAGGCGTCTAGCGGGGGCATTCAGTACTTC.

This clone was counted a single time. This rearrangement joins TRBV2 to TRBJ1-5, with 9 bases matching TRBD1. V was clipped by 5 bases and J by 3 bases; unmatched bases: 2. The CDR3 is 14 amino acids. Germline-derived CDR1 and CDR2 are SNHLY and FYNNEI. CDR3 bases: TGTGCCAGCAGTCGGGACAGGGACAATCAGCCCCAGCATTTT. As protein: CASSRDRDNQPQHF.

This chain uses TRBV19 with TRBJ2-7; D gene ambiguous. The CDR3 sequence is 16 residues long. Germline V lookup: CDR1 LNHDA, CDR2 SQIVND (reference sequence). Trimming pared 3 bases from V and 6 bases from J, leaving 21 bases between. Here the CDR3 reads CASSIAVFRCLCEQYF. CDR3 in DNA: TGTGCCAGTAGTATTGCGGTTTTTAGGTGTTTATGCGAGCAGTACTTC. Full variable domain (remainder filled in from reference TRBV19 and TRBJ2-7): DGGITQSPKYLFRKEGQNVTLSCEQNLNHDAMYWYRQDPGQGLRLIYYSQIVNDFQKGDIAEGYSVSREKKESFPLTVTSAQKNPTAFYLCASSIAVFRCLCEQYFGPGTRLTVT.

The rearrangement links TRBV6-5 to TRBJ1-2; tentative D call: TRBD1 (5 bases). Germline V gives CDR1 MNHEY, CDR2 SVGAGI. Trimming pared 0 bases from V and 2 bases from J, leaving 13 bases between. The CDR3 has 16 residues. The CDR3 here is CASSYSIGVKNYGYTF. The CDR3 DNA sequence: TGTGCCAGCAGTTACTCGATAGGGGTTAAGAACTATGGCTACACCTTC.

This clone is a singleton in its sample. J is TRBJ2-1 and V is TRBV18; maybe TRBD2 (5 bases). CDR1 and CDR2 (germline): KGHSH, LQKENI. The V end was cut by 0 bases, the J end by 8 bases, with 8 bases between. CDR3 length equals 13 residues. The CDR3 loop reads CASSPPVGDEQFF. In nucleotides, the CDR3 is TGTGCCAGCTCACCACCGGTCGGGGATGAGCAGTTCTTC.

This clone was found once. The J gene is TRBJ2-5, the V gene TRBV29-1, with 9 bases fitting TRBD1. J was trimmed by 4 bases and V by 4 bases; bases with no gene match: 13. The CDR3 covers 16 residues. Germline CDR1 SQVTM, CDR2 ANQGSEA. In DNA form, the CDR3 reads TGCAGCGTTGGACTCATCCGGGACAGGGTGGGAGAGACCCAGTACTTC. Its translation is CSVGLIRDRVGETQYF.

The rearrangement joins TRBV2 to TRBJ1-1; D is uncertain. Germline lookup yields CDR1 SNHLY and CDR2 FYNNEI. This CDR3 has 13 amino acids. Between the trimmed V and J ends, which lost 8 bases and 5 bases, there was a span of 15 bases. CDR3 in amino acids: CASLRAPWTEAFF. The CDR3 DNA is TGTGCCAGCCTGCGGGCTCCCTGGACTGAAGCTTTCTTT. The entire variable domain, with the rest obtained from reference TRBV2 and TRBJ1-1, is as follows: EPEVTQTPSHQVTQMGQEVILRCVPISNHLYFYWYRQILGQKVEFLVSFYNNEISEKSEIFDDQFSVERPDGSNFTLKIRSTKLEDSAMYFCASLRAPWTEAFFGQGTRLTVV.